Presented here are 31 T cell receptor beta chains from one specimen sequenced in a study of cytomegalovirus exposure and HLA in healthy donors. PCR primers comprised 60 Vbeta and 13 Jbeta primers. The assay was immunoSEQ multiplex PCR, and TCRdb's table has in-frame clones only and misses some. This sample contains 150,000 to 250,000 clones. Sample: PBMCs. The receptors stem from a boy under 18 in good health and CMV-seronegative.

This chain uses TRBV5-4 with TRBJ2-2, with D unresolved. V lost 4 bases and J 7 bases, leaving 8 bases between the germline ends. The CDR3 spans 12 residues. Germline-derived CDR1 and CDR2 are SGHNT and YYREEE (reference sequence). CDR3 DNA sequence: TGTGCCAGCAGCATAGAGGACGGGGAGCTGTTTTTT. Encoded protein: CASSIEDGELFF.

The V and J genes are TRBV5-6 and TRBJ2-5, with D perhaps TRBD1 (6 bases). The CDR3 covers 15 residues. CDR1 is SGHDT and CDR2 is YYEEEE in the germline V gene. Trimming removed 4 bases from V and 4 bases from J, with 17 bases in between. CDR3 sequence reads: CASSTQGFLRETQYF. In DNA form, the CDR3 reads TGTGCCAGCAGCACACAGGGTTTCCTGAGAGAGACCCAGTACTTC.

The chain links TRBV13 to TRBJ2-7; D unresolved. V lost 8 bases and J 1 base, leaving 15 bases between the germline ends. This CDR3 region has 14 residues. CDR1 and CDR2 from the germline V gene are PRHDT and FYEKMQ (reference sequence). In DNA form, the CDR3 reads TGTGCCAGCTCACCTACACAGAGTTCCTACGAGCAGTACTTC. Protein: CASSPTQSSYEQYF.

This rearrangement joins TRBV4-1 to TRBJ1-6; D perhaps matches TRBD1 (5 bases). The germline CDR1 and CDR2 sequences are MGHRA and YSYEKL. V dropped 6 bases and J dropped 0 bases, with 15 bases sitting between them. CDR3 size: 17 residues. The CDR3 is CASSGARAHSYNSPLHF. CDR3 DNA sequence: TGCGCCAGCAGTGGGGCCAGGGCTCACTCCTATAATTCACCCCTCCACTTT.

This chain's CDR3 is CASSVKSGGFPDTQYF. DNA of the CDR3: TGTGCCAGCAGCGTAAAGAGCGGGGGATTCCCAGATACGCAGTATTTT. This chain links TRBV9 with TRBJ2-3; 8 nucleotides agree with TRBD2. J lost 4 bases, V lost 1 base, and 8 bases had no gene match. The germline V gene encodes CDR1 SGDLS and CDR2 YYNGEE. The CDR3 has 16 residues.

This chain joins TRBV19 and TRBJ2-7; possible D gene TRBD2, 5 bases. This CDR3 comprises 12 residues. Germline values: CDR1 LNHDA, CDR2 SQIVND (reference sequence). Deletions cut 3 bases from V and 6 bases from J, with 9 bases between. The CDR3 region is CASSIHEGEQYF. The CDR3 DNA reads TGTGCCAGTAGTATTCACGAGGGCGAGCAGTACTTC.

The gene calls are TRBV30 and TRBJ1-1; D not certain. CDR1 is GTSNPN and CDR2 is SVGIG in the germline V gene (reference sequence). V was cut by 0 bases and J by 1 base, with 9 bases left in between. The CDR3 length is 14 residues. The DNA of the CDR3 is TGTGCCTGGAGTGTACTATCGGGGAACACTGAAGCTTTCTTT. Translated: CAWSVLSGNTEAFF.

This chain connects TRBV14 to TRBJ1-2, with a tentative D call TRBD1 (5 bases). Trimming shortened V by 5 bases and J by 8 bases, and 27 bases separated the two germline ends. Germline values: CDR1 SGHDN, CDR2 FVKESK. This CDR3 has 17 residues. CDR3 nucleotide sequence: TGTGCCAGCAGCGAACGCGGGCCTGGAGGGAGGGGTGCAGGCTACACCTTC. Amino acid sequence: CASSERGPGGRGAGYTF.

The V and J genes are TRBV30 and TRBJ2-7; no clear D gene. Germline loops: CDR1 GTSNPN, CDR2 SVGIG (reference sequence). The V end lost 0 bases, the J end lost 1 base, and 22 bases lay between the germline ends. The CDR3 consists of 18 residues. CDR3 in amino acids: CAWSVELGSGRISYEQYF. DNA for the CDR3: TGTGCCTGGAGTGTGGAATTAGGTAGTGGCAGGATTTCCTACGAGCAGTACTTC.

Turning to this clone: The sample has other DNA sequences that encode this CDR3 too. The CDR3 DNA follows: TGTGCCAGCTCACCCGGGACAGGGGGCCGAGAGACCCAGTACTTC. It yields the protein CASSPGTGGRETQYF. V usage is TRBV18 and J usage is TRBJ2-5; TRBD1 agrees at 12 bases. In germline, CDR1 is KGHSH, CDR2 LQKENI. There are 15 residues in the CDR3. Trimming cost V 3 bases and J 4 bases; bases outside gene matches: 3.

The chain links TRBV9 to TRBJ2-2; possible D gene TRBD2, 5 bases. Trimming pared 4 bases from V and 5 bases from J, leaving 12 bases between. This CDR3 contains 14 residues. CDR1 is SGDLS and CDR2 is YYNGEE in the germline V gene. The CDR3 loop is CASSPRGATGELFF. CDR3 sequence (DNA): TGTGCCAGCAGCCCCCGGGGAGCAACCGGGGAGCTGTTTTTT.

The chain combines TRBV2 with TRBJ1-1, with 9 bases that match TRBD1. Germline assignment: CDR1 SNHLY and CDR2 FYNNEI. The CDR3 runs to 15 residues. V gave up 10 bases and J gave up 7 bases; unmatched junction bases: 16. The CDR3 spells CAMAQLQGALGEAFF. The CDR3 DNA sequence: TGTGCCATGGCCCAACTACAGGGGGCGCTGGGTGAAGCTTTCTTT.

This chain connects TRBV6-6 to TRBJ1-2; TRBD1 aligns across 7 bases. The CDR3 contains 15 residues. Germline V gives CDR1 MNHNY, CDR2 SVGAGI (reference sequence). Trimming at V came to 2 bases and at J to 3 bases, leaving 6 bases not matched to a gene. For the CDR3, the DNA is TGTGCCAGCAGTTACCCCGGGACAGCCGACTATGGCTACACCTTC. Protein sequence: CASSYPGTADYGYTF.

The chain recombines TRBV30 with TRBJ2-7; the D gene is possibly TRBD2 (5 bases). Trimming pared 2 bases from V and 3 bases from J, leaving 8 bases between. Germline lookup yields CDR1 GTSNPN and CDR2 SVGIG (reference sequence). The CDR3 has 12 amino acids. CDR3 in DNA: TGTGCCTGGAGTACTAGACTCTACGAGCAGTACTTC. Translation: CAWSTRLYEQYF.

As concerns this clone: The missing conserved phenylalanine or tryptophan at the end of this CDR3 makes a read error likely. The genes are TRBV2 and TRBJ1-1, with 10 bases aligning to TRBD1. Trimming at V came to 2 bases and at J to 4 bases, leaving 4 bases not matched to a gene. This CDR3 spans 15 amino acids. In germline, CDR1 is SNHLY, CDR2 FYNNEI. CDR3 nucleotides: TGTGCCAGCAGTGAACGGCGACAGGGGGCCACTGAAGCTTTCCTT. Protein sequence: CASSERRQGATEAFL.

For the CDR3, the DNA is TGTGCCACCAGCATCCGGGACAGGGAGAACACCGGGGAGCTGTTTTTT. Residues: CATSIRDRENTGELFF. The chain carries TRBV15 and TRBJ2-2; 9 bases agree with TRBD1. This CDR3 has 16 residues. Germline values: CDR1 LNHNV, CDR2 YYDKDF (reference sequence). V lost 4 bases to trimming and J lost 1 base; unmatched junction nucleotides: 4.

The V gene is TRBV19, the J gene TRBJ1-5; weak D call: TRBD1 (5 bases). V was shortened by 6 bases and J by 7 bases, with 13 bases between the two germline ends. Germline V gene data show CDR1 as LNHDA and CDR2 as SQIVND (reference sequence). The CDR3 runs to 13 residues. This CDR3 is CASSNGGGQPQHF. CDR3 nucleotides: TGTGCCAGTAGCAATGGTGGGGGGCAGCCCCAGCATTTT.

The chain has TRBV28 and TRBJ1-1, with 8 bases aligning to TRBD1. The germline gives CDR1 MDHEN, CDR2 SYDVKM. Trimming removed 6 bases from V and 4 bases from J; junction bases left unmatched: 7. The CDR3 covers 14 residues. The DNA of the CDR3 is TGTGCCAGCAGCACACGACAGGGGAGCACTGAAGCTTTCTTT. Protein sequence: CASSTRQGSTEAFF.

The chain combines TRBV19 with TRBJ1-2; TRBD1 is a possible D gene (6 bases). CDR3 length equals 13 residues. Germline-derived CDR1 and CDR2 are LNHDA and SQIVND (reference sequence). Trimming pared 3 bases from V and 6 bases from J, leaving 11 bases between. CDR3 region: CASSIGPGDGYTF. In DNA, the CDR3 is TGTGCCAGTAGTATCGGTCCAGGGGATGGCTACACCTTC.

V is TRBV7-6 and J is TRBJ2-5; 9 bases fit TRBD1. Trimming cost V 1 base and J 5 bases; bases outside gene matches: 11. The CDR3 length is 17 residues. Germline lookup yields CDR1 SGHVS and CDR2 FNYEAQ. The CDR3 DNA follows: TGTGCCAGCAGCTTAGAGAGTCCCACAGGGGGCGCTGAGACCCAGTACTTC. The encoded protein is CASSLESPTGGAETQYF.

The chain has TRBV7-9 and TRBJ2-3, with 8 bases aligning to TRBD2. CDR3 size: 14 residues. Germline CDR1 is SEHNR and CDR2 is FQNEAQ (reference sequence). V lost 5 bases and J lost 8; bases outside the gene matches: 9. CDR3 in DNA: TGTGCCAGCAGCCCTAGCGGGCGGCCTGTTACGCAGTATTTT. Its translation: CASSPSGRPVTQYF.

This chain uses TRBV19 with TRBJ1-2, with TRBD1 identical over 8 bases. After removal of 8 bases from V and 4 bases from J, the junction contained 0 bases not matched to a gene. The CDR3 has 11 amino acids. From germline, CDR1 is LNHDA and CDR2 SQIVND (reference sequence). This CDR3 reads CASDRGYGYTF. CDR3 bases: TGTGCCAGTGACAGGGGCTATGGCTACACCTTC.

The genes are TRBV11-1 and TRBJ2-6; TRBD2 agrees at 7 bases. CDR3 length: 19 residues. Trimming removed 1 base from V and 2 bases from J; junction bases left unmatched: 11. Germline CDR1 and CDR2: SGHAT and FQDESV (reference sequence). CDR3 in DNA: TGTGCCAGCAGCTTAGAGGGCCCCGTGGGGGGGGCTGGGGCCAACGTCCTGACTTTC. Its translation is CASSLEGPVGGAGANVLTF.

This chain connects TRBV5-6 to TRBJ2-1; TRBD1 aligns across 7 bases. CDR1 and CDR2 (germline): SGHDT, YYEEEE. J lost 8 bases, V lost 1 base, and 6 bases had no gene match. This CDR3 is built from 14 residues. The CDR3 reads CASSLFRGQDEQFF. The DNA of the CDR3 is TGTGCCAGCAGCTTGTTTAGGGGGCAGGATGAGCAGTTCTTC.

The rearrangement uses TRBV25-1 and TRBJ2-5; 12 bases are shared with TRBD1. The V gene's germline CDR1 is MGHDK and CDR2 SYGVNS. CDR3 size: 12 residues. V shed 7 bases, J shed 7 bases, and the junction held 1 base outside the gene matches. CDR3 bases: TGTGCCAGCATGGGACAGGGGGCGACCCAGTACTTC. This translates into CASMGQGATQYF. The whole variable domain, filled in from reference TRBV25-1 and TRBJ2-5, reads EADIYQTPRYLVIGTGKKITLECSQTMGHDKMYWYQQDPGMELHLIHYSYGVNSTEKGDLSSESTVSRIRTEHFPLTLESARPSHTSQYLCASMGQGATQYFGPGTRLLVL.

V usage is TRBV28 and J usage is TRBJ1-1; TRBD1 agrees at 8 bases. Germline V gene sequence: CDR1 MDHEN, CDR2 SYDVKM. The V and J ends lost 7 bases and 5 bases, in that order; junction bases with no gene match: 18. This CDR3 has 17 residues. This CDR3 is CASKASDDRGGRTEAFF. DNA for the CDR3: TGTGCCAGCAAAGCGTCGGACGACAGGGGAGGAAGGACTGAAGCTTTCTTT.

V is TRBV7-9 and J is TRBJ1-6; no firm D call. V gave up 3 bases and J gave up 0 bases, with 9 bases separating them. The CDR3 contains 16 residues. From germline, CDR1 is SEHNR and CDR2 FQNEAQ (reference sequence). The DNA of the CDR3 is TGTGCCAGCAGCTTCGCGGCCCCCTCCTATAATTCACCCCTCCACTTT. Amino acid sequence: CASSFAAPSYNSPLHF. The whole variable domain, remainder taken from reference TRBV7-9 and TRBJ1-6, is DTGVSQNPRHKITKRGQNVTFRCDPISEHNRLYWYRQTLGQGPEFLTYFQNEAQLEKSRLLSDRFSAERPKGSFSTLEIQRTEQGDSAMYLCASSFAAPSYNSPLHFGNGTRLTVT.

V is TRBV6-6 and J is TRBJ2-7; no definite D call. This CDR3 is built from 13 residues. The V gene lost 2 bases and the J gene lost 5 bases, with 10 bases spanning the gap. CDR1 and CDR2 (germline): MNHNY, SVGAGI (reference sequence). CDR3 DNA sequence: TGTGCCAGCAGTTACGTCAGTGTCGACGAGCAGTACTTC. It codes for CASSYVSVDEQYF.

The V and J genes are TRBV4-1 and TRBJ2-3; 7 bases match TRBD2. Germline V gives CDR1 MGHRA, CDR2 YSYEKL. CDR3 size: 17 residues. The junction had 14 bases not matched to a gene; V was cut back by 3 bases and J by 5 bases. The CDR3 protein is CASSQGGGGPDGDTQYF. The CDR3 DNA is TGCGCCAGCAGCCAGGGCGGCGGGGGACCCGATGGAGATACGCAGTATTTT.

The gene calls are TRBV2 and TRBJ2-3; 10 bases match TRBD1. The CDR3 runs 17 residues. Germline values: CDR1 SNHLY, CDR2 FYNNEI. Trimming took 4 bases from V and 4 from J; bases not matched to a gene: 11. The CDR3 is CASSGNSRDRGPDTQYF. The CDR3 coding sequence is TGTGCCAGCAGTGGCAACAGCCGGGACAGGGGACCAGATACGCAGTATTTT. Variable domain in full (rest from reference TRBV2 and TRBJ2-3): EPEVTQTPSHQVTQMGQEVILRCVPISNHLYFYWYRQILGQKVEFLVSFYNNEISEKSEIFDDQFSVERPDGSNFTLKIRSTKLEDSAMYFCASSGNSRDRGPDTQYFGPGTRLTVL.

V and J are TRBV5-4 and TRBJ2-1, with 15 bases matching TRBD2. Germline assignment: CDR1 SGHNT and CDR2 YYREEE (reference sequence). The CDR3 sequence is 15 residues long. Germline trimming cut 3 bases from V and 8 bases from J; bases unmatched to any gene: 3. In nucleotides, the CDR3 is TGTGCCAGCAGCTCGGGACTAGCGGGGGGATATGAGCAGTTCTTC. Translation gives CASSSGLAGGYEQFF.